The 30 T cell receptor beta chains presented below share a single source sample, sequenced in a study of human T cells and chemical hapten exposure. The time point: patch test 2, 6 weeks after DPC sensitization. As for treatment: therapeutic diphenylcyclopropenone sensitization with weekly scalp DPC. TCRdb reanalysed the RACE reads using MiXCR and keeps one entry per CDR3 protein. The sample lists 120,000 to 150,000 distinct CDR3 sequences, 12% occurring once. Material: whole blood, obtained in connection with sensitization to the hapten diphenylcyclopropenone (DPC). The receptors were gathered from a woman aged 45-65 years with alopecia areata. Some clones in this sample may be carry-over from other donors' samples.

The V and J genes are TRBV7-3 and TRBJ2-1, with D perhaps matching TRBD2 (5 bases). Germline CDR1 reads SGHTA; CDR2 reads FQGTGA. V lost 5 bases and J 0 bases, leaving 11 bases between the germline ends. The CDR3 runs to 15 residues. In DNA, the CDR3 is TGTGCCAGCAGCCTGACTATGAGCTCCTACAATGAGCAGTTCTTC. Translation: CASSLTMSSYNEQFF. Supplemented by reference TRBV7-3 and TRBJ2-1, the full variable domain reads GAGVSQTPSNKVTEKGKYVELRCDPISGHTALYWYRQSLGQGPEFLIYFQGTGAADDSGLPNDRFFAVRPEGSVSTLKIQRTERGDSAVYLCASSLTMSSYNEQFFGPGTRLTVL.

The chain links TRBV29-1 to TRBJ2-1; D is unclear. V lost 7 bases and J 5 bases, leaving 12 bases between the germline ends. From germline, CDR1 is SQVTM and CDR2 ANQGSEA. This CDR3 is 12 amino acids long. CDR3 in amino acids: CSALPSDNEQFF. CDR3 coding DNA: TGCAGCGCCCTACCCTCGGACAATGAGCAGTTCTTC.

This clonotype was recorded at least ten times. J is TRBJ1-4 and V is TRBV7-2; D gene unclear. There are 14 residues in the CDR3. V lost 2 bases to trimming and J lost 4 bases, with 8 bases between them. Per the germline V gene, CDR1 is SGHTA and CDR2 is FQGNSA. The CDR3: CASSLYGDNEKLFF. CDR3 in DNA: TGTGCCAGCAGCTTATACGGTGATAATGAAAAACTGTTTTTT. Full variable domain (remainder filled in from reference TRBV7-2 and TRBJ1-4): GAGVSQSPSNKVTEKGKDVELRCDPISGHTALYWYRQSLGQGLEFLIYFQGNSAPDKSGLPSDRFSAERTGGSVSTLTIQRTQQEDSAVYLCASSLYGDNEKLFFGSGTQLSVL.

J is TRBJ2-5 and V is TRBV7-2, with 10 nucleotides matching TRBD1. The V segment lost 5 bases and the J segment 2 bases; nucleotides outside the gene matches: 5. Germline CDR1 SGHTA, CDR2 FQGNSA. This CDR3 has 15 residues. In DNA, the CDR3 is TGTGCCAGCAGCCCGGGACAGGGGATGCAAGAGACCCAGTACTTC. Protein: CASSPGQGMQETQYF.

The sample holds a few counts of this clonotype. This chain uses TRBV6-6 with TRBJ2-2; D uncertain. Trimming took 0 bases from V and 3 from J, leaving 2 bases between them. The germline V gene encodes CDR1 MNHNY and CDR2 SVGAGI (reference sequence). The length of the CDR3 is 13 residues. In nucleotides, the CDR3 is TGTGCCAGCAGTTACTCTTACACCGGGGAGCTGTTTTTT. Translated, it gives CASSYSYTGELFF.

The J gene is TRBJ2-1, the V gene TRBV7-2; 8 bases match TRBD2. Germline CDR1 reads SGHTA; CDR2 reads FQGNSA. The J segment lost 15 bases and the V segment lost 8 bases, leaving 18 bases of the junction unmatched. The CDR3 has 14 residues. CDR3 sequence reads: CASVPLGSGTARFF. CDR3 nucleotides: TGTGCCAGCGTCCCCTTGGGTAGCGGGACCGCGAGGTTCTTC.

Concerning this clonotype: The germline gene is not matched at one end of the junction; a read error may be the cause. The CDR3 region is CASGGPRRAGELVF. In DNA form, the CDR3 reads TGTGCCAGCGGCGGGCCCAGGCGGGCCGGGGAGCTGGTTTTT. The chain carries TRBV9 and TRBJ2-2; D perhaps matches TRBD2 (5 bases). Germline V CDR1 and CDR2: SGDLS, YYNGEE. CDR3 length: 14 amino acids.

This clonotype was seen more than once but under ten times. The chain couples TRBV29-1 to TRBJ2-1; 12 bases line up with TRBD2. This CDR3 is built from 13 residues. The V and J ends lost 6 bases and 4 bases, in that order; junction bases with no gene match: 1. Per germline, CDR1 SQVTM and CDR2 ANQGSEA. CDR3 DNA: TGCAGCGTGGGGACTAGCGGGTACAATGAGCAGTTCTTC. The encoded protein is CSVGTSGYNEQFF.

This clonotype was seen many times. V is TRBV27 and J is TRBJ1-5; D is ambiguous. This CDR3 comprises 12 residues. Trimming stripped 1 base from V and 7 bases from J, with 5 bases between. The V gene's germline CDR1 is MNHEY and CDR2 SMNVEV (reference sequence). CDR3 region: CASSLLGQPQHF. DNA for the CDR3: TGTGCCAGCAGTTTATTGGGGCAGCCCCAGCATTTT.

The chain links TRBV4-2 to TRBJ1-1; D may be TRBD1 (6 bases). The germline gives CDR1 LGHNA, CDR2 YNFKEQ. The CDR3 sequence is 18 residues long. V was shortened by 3 bases and J by 0 bases, with 20 bases between the two germline ends. The DNA of the CDR3 is TGTGCCAGCAGCCACATTCAGGGGCAAGGTGGGATGAACACTGAAGCTTTCTTT. It specifies CASSHIQGQGGMNTEAFF.

This clonotype was picked up many times. The chain recombines TRBV10-2 with TRBJ1-1; tentative D call: TRBD1 (5 bases). Per germline, CDR1 WSHSY and CDR2 SAAADI. CDR3 length: 15 residues. Trimming removed 6 bases from V and 0 bases from J, with 14 bases in between. CDR3 DNA: TGCGCCAGCAGGGCAGGGCGATTGATGAACACTGAAGCTTTCTTT. Protein product: CASRAGRLMNTEAFF.

This clonotype came up many times. The junction shows a germline mismatch at one end, possibly a read error. The V and J genes are TRBV5-4 and TRBJ2-2; TRBD2 agrees at 13 bases. This CDR3 has 16 residues. Germline V lookup: CDR1 SGHNT, CDR2 YYREEE (reference sequence). The CDR3 nucleotides read TGTGCCAGCAGCGCCGGGACTAGCGGGAACATCGGGGAGCTGTTTTTT. Its translation: CASSAGTSGNIGELFF.

The chain uses TRBV7-9 and TRBJ1-5, with 8 bases lining up with TRBD1. This CDR3 has 14 amino acids. The V segment lost 7 bases and the J segment 6 bases; nucleotides outside the gene matches: 8. Looked up from germline, CDR1 is SEHNR and CDR2 is FQNEAQ (reference sequence). The CDR3 region is CASTSQGAGQPQHF. CDR3 DNA: TGTGCCAGCACCTCCCAGGGGGCCGGTCAGCCCCAGCATTTT.

This chain uses TRBV28 with TRBJ2-1; possible D gene TRBD2, 6 bases. Between the trimmed V and J ends, which lost 4 bases and 3 bases, there was a span of 16 bases. Looked up from germline, CDR1 is MDHEN and CDR2 is SYDVKM. The CDR3 consists of 16 residues. The DNA for the CDR3 is TGTGCCAGCAGTTCCCACGGGAGTTCAATCTACAATGAGCAGTTCTTC. Protein sequence: CASSSHGSSIYNEQFF.

About this clonotype: The junction and the germline gene differ at one end; a read error may be behind it. This chain links TRBV30 with TRBJ1-1; D possibly corresponds to TRBD1 (6 bases). Germline V lookup: CDR1 GTSNPN, CDR2 SVGIG (reference sequence). This CDR3 region has 13 residues. The CDR3 nucleotides read TGTGTCTGGAGTGGACAGACGAACACTGAAGTTTTCTTT. It specifies CVWSGQTNTEVFF.

This chain uses TRBV19 with TRBJ1-1; 8 bases are shared with TRBD1. Unmatched junction bases numbered 11, after V lost 7 bases and J lost 1 base. The CDR3 is made up of 16 amino acids. CDR1 is LNHDA and CDR2 is SQIVND in the germline V gene (reference sequence). CDR3 loop: CASMPGQGLGNTEAFF. The CDR3 DNA reads as TGTGCCAGTATGCCCGGACAGGGCCTGGGGAACACTGAAGCTTTCTTT.

This rearrangement joins TRBV2 to TRBJ1-6, with D uncertain. V was cut by 7 bases and J by 13 bases, with 14 bases left in between. The CDR3 loop spans 12 amino acids. Per the germline V gene, CDR1 is SNHLY and CDR2 is FYNNEI. The CDR3 nucleotides read TGTGCCAGCAATGACTCTCCCTCCCCCCTCCACTTT. This translates into CASNDSPSPLHF.

This chain uses TRBV6-2 or TRBV6-3 with TRBJ2-5, with a possible D match to TRBD1 (5 bases). Germline CDR1 MNHEY, CDR2 SVGEGT. V was shortened by 6 bases and J by 5 bases, with 16 bases between the two germline ends. The CDR3 sequence is 14 residues long. The CDR3 sequence: CASSPTDSLETQYF. CDR3 nucleotides: TGTGCCAGCAGCCCCACAGACAGTCTGGAGACCCAGTACTTC.

This clonotype was counted many times. This rearrangement joins TRBV11-2 to TRBJ2-5, with 9 bases matching TRBD2. The CDR3 totals 18 residues. Germline V gives CDR1 SGHAT, CDR2 FQNNGV. The V gene end was trimmed by 1 base and the J gene end by 2 bases; junction bases not matched to a gene: 11. CDR3 bases: TGTGCCAGCAGCTTAGTGATAGCGGGAGCCGGAGAGCAAGAGACCCAGTACTTC. Protein product: CASSLVIAGAGEQETQYF.

The V gene is TRBV18, the J gene TRBJ2-7; weak D call: TRBD2 (7 bases). V lost 0 bases and J lost 0, with 15 bases in between. The CDR3 runs 17 residues. From germline, CDR1 is KGHSH and CDR2 LQKENI. Here the CDR3 reads CASSPPRGRDYSYEQYF. In nucleotides, the CDR3 is TGTGCCAGCTCACCACCGAGGGGGAGGGACTACTCCTACGAGCAGTACTTC.

This clonotype was picked up many times. CDR3 in amino acids: CASSPGGAYNEQFF. The CDR3 bases are TGTGCCAGCTCACCCGGGGGGGCCTACAATGAGCAGTTCTTC. V is TRBV18 and J is TRBJ2-1, with 8 bases that match TRBD2. CDR1 is KGHSH, CDR2 LQKENI, per germline. There are 14 residues in the CDR3. V lost 3 bases, J lost 2 bases, and 0 bases stayed unmatched.

This clonotype appeared many times. This chain links TRBV13 with TRBJ2-3; D remains ambiguous. Germline loops: CDR1 PRHDT, CDR2 FYEKMQ (reference sequence). The V end lost 0 bases, the J end lost 5 bases, and 6 bases lay between the germline ends. The CDR3 totals 13 residues. CDR3 sequence (DNA): TGTGCCAGCAGCTTAGGAATGGTAGATACGCAGTATTTT. Translating it yields CASSLGMVDTQYF.

This clonotype appeared once. V and J are TRBV5-1 and TRBJ2-1; 9 bases map to TRBD2. With V trimmed by 4 bases and J by 8 bases, 7 bases remained unmatched. Germline-derived CDR1 and CDR2 are SGHRS and YFSETQ. This CDR3 region has 14 residues. The CDR3 spells CASSMGLAPDEQFF. The CDR3 bases are TGCGCCAGCAGCATGGGACTAGCTCCCGATGAGCAGTTCTTC.

This clonotype was detected only a few times. As DNA, the CDR3 is TGTGCCAGCAGTCCTTGGACTAGCGCCCACAATGAGCAGTTCTTC. Translated: CASSPWTSAHNEQFF. The chain is built from TRBV27 and TRBJ2-1, with TRBD2 matching over 9 bases. The CDR3 is made up of 15 amino acids. V dropped 5 bases and J dropped 5; count of bases not matched to a gene: 7. Per germline, CDR1 MNHEY and CDR2 SMNVEV (reference sequence).

The rearrangement uses TRBV7-2 and TRBJ2-4; 9 nucleotides line up with TRBD1. Germline V lookup: CDR1 SGHTA, CDR2 FQGNSA. This CDR3 has 16 residues. V was pared by 5 bases and J by 1 base, with 6 bases of the junction left unmatched. The CDR3 here is CASSHRGQLAKNIQYF. The CDR3 nucleotides read TGTGCCAGCAGCCACAGGGGGCAACTGGCCAAAAACATTCAGTACTTC.

This clonotype was seen many times. V is TRBV20-1 and J is TRBJ2-3; 10 positions agree with TRBD2. This CDR3 region has 16 residues. The ends lost 3 bases at V and 6 bases at J; junction bases unmatched: 12. Germline CDR1 is DFQATT and CDR2 is SNEGSKA (reference sequence). CDR3 sequence reads: CSARRAGGLLADTQYF. In nucleotides, the CDR3 is TGCAGTGCTAGGAGAGCGGGAGGGCTACTAGCGGATACGCAGTATTTT.

V gene TRBV7-3 combines with J gene TRBJ2-2; D may be TRBD2 (5 bases). The CDR3 spans 17 residues. Per the germline V gene, CDR1 is SGHTA and CDR2 is FQGTGA. V lost 2 bases and J lost 0, with 13 bases in between. The CDR3 sequence is CASSLLPSKPNTGELFF. In DNA, the CDR3 is TGTGCCAGCAGCTTACTCCCTAGCAAACCGAACACCGGGGAGCTGTTTTTT.

V is TRBV6-2 or TRBV6-3 and J is TRBJ1-1, with D unresolved. The CDR3 is made up of 13 amino acids. Germline V gene sequence: CDR1 MNHEY, CDR2 SVGEGT. V was trimmed by 2 bases and J by 1 base, leaving 5 bases between them. CDR3 amino acids: CASSYRGNTEAFF. CDR3 nucleotide sequence: TGTGCCAGCAGTTACCGAGGGAACACTGAAGCTTTCTTT.

In this sample, this clonotype turned up many times. The J gene is TRBJ2-2, the V gene TRBV30; D unresolved. The germline gives CDR1 GTSNPN, CDR2 SVGIG (reference sequence). V lost 0 bases and J 8 bases, leaving 10 bases between the germline ends. This CDR3 is built from 13 residues. CDR3 region: CAWSVGWKGELFF. As DNA, the CDR3 is TGTGCCTGGAGTGTGGGCTGGAAGGGGGAGCTGTTTTTT.

The V and J genes are TRBV7-2 and TRBJ2-4, with a tentative D call TRBD2 (6 bases). The V end was cut by 8 bases, the J end by 1 base, with 15 bases between. The length of the CDR3 is 15 residues. Germline V gene data show CDR1 as SGHTA and CDR2 as FQGNSA. CDR3 sequence reads: CASGTGGAAKNIQYF. The CDR3 DNA reads as TGTGCCAGCGGTACCGGGGGAGCGGCCAAAAACATTCAGTACTTC.